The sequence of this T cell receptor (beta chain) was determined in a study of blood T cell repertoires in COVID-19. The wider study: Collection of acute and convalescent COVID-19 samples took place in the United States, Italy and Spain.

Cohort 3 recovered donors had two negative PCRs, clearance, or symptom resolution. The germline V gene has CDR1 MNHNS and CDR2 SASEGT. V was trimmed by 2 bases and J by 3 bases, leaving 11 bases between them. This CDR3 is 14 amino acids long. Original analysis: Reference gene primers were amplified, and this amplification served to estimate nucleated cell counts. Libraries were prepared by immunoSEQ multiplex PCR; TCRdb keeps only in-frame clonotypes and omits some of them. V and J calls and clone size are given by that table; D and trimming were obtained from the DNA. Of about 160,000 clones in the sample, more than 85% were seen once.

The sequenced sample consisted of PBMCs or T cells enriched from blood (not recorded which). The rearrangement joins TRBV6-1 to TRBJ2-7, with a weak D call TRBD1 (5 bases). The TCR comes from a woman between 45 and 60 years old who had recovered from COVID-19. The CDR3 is CASSEPSRVYEQYF. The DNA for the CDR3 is TGTGCCAGCAGTGAACCGTCCAGGGTCTACGAGCAGTACTTC.